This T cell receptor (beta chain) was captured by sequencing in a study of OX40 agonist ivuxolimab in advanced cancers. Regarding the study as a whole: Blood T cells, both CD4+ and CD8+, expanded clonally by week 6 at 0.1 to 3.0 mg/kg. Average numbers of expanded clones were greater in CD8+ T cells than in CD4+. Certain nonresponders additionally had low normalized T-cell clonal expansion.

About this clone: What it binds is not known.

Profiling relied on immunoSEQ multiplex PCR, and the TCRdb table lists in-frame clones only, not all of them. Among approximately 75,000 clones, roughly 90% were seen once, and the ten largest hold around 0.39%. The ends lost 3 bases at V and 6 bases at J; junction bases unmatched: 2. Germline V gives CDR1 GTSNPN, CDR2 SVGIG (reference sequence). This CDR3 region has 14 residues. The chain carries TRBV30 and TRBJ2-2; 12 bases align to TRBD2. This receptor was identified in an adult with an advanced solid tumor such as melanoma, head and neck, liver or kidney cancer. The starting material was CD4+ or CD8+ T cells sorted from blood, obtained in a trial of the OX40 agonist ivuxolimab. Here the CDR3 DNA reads TGTGCCTGGAGGACTAGCGGGAGTCCCGGGGAGCTGTTTTTT. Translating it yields CAWRTSGSPGELFF.